This T cell receptor beta chain was profiled in a study of cytomegalovirus exposure and HLA in healthy donors. CDR3 length: 17 residues. The junction had 11 bases not matched to a gene; V was cut back by 4 bases and J by 0 bases. CDR1 and CDR2 from the germline V gene are SGDLS and YYNGEE. The PCR employed 60 Vbeta primers together with 13 Jbeta primers. Some clones are missing from TCRdb's copy, which holds only in-frame ones; the method was immunoSEQ multiplex PCR. In the table there are 200,000 or so clones, 82% of which are singletons. To note about this clone: Its specificity is unknown.

Study-level points and caveats: In a later analysis, DRB1 alleles had the most associated TCRs; HLA-C alleles the fewest. When analyzed later, a missense DCLRE1C variant was found to be linked to TCR beta V- and J-gene trimming. It was taken for granted in presence/absence analyses that sequencing depth across donors was roughly uniform.

Sequencing was carried out using PBMCs. The chain is built from TRBV9 and TRBJ2-7; 9 nucleotides match TRBD2. The TCR sequence derives from a woman aged 45-59 years in good health and CMV-seropositive. CDR3: CASSPYAGGLSSYEQYF. CDR3 DNA: TGTGCCAGCAGCCCCTATGCGGGGGGGCTAAGCTCCTACGAGCAGTACTTC.